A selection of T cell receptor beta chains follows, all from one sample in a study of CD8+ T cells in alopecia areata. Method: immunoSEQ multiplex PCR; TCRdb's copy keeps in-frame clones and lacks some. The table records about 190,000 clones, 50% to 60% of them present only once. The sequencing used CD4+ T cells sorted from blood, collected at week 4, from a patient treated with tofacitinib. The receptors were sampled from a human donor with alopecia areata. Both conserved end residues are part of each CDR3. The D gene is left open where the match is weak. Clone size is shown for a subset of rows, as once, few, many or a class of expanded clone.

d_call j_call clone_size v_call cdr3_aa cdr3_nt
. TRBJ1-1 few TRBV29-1 CSVEQGRGTEAFF TGCAGCGTTGAACAGGGTCGGGGCACTGAAGCTTTCTTT
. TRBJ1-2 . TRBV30 CAWSVRSRFYGYTF TGTGCCTGGAGTGTACGAAGCCGATTCTATGGCTACACCTTC
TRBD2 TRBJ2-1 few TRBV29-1 CSVVRLAGGGNEQFF TGCAGCGTTGTAAGACTAGCGGGAGGTGGGAATGAGCAGTTCTTC
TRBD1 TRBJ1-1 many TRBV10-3 CAISGQGGEAFF TGTGCCATCAGTGGGCAGGGGGGTGAAGCTTTCTTT
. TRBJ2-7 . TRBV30 CAWSGGHYEQYF TGTGCCTGGAGCGGGGGGCACTACGAGCAGTACTTC
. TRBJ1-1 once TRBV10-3 CAISGKRGDTEAFF TGTGCCATCAGTGGAAAGAGGGGAGACACTGAAGCTTTCTTT
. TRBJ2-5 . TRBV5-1 CASSSRQSQETQYF TGCGCCAGCAGCTCGAGACAGTCACAAGAGACCCAGTACTTC
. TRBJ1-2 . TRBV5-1 CASSLDLQRGYTF TGCGCCAGCAGCTTGGACCTCCAGCGTGGCTACACCTTC
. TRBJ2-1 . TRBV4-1 CASSQRSLGNEQFF TGCGCCAGCAGCCAACGGTCCCTGGGAAATGAGCAGTTCTTC
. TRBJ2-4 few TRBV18 CASSQILAKNIQYF TGTGCCAGCTCACAAATCCTAGCCAAAAACATTCAGTACTTC
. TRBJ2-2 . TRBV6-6 CASSYSSAGELFF TGTGCCAGCAGTTACTCTAGCGCCGGGGAGCTGTTTTTT
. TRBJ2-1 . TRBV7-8 CASSLQGSSYNEQFF TGTGCCAGCAGCTTACAGGGCAGTTCGTACAATGAGCAGTTCTTC
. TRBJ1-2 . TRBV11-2 CASSPGLRISGYTF TGTGCCAGCAGCCCCGGACTCAGAATAAGCGGCTACACCTTC
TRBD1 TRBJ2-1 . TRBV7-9 CASSRGQGTLDYNEQFF TGTGCCAGCAGTCGGGGACAGGGTACCCTCGATTACAATGAGCAGTTCTTC
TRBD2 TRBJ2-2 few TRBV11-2 CASKLAGAGTGELFF TGTGCCAGCAAACTAGCGGGAGCTGGAACCGGGGAGCTGTTTTTT
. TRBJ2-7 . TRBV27 CASSLTGYEQYF TGTGCCAGCAGTTTGACTGGCTACGAGCAGTACTTC
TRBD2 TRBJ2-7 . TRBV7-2 CASSFNSGRAYEQYF TGTGCCAGCAGCTTCAATAGCGGGAGGGCCTACGAGCAGTACTTC